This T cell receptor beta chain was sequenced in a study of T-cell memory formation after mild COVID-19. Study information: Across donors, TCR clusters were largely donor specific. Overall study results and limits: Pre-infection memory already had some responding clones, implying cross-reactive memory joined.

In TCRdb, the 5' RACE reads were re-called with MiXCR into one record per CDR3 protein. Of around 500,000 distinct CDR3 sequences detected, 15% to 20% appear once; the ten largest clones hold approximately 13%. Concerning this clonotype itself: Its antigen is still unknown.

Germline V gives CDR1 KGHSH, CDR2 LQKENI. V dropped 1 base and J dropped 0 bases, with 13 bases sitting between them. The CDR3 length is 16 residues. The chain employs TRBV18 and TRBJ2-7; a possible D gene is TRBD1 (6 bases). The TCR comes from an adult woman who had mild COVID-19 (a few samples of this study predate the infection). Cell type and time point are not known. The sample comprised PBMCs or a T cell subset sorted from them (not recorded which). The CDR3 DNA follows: TGTGCCAGCTCACCACGGGACACCTCGCCCTCCTACGAGCAGTACTTC. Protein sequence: CASSPRDTSPSYEQYF.